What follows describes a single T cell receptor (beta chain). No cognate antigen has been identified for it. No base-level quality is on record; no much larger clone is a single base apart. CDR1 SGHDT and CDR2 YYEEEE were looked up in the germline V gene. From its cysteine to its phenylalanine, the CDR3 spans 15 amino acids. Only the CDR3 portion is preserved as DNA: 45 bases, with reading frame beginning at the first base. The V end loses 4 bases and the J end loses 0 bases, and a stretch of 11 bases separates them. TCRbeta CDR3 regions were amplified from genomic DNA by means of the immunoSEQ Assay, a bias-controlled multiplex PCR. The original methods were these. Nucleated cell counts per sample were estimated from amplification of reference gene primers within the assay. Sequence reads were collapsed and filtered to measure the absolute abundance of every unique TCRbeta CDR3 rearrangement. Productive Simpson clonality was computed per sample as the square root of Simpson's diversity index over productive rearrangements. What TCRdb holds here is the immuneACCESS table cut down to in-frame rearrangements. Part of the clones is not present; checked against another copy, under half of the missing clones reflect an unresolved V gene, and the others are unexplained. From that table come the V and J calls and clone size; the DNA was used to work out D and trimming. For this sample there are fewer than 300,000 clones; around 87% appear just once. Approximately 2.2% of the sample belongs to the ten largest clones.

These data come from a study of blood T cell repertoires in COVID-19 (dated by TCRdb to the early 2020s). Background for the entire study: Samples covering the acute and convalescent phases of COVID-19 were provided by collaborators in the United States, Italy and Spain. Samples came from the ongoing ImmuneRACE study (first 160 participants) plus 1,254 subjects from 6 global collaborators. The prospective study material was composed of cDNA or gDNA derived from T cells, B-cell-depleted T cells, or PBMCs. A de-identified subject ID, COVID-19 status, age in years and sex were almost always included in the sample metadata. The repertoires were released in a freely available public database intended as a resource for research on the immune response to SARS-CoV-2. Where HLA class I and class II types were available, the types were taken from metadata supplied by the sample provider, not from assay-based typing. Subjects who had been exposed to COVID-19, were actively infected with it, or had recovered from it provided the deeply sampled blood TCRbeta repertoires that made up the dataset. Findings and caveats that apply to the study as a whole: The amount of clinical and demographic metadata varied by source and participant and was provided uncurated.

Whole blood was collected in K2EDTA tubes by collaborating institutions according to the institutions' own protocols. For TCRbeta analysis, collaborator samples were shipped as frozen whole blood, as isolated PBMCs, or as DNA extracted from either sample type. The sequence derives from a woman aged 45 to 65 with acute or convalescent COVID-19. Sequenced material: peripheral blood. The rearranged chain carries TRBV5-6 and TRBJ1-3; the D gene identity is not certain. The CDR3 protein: CASSAVRSSGNTIYF. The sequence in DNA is TGTGCCAGCAGCGCCGTGCGGAGCTCTGGAAACACCATATATTTT. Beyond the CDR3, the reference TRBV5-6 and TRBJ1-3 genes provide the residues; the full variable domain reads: DAGVTQSPTHLIKTRGQQVTLRCSPKSGHDTVSWYQQALGQGPQFIFQYYEEEERQRGNFPDRFSGHQFPNYSSELNVNALLLGDSALYLCASSAVRSSGNTIYFGEGSWLTVV.